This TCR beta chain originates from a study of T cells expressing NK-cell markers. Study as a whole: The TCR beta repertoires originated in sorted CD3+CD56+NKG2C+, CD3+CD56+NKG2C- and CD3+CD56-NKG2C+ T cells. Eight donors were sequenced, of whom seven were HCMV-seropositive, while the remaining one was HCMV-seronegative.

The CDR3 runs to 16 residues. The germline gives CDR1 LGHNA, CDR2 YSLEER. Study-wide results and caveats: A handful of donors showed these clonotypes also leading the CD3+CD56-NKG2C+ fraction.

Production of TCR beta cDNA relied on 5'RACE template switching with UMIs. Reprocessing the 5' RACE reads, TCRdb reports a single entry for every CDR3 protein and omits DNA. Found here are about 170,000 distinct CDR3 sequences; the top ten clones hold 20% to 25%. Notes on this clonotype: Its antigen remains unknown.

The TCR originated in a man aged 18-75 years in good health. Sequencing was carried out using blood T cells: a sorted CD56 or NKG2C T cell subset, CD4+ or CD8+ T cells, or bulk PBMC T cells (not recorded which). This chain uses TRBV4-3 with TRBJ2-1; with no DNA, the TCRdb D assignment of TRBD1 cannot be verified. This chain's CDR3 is CASSQDGGGFDTEQFF.